The 21 T cell receptor beta chains given below trace back to one sample, sequenced in a study of blood T cells in healthy people across ages. It was with a sample-barcoded 5' primer and a J-beta primer mix that a second PCR of roughly 7 to 12 cycles was run. TCRdb analysed the 5' RACE reads with MiXCR anew, one entry per CDR3 protein. The data show approximately 900,000 distinct CDR3 sequences, 40% to 60% seen once. The specimen sequenced was blood. These receptors came from a man aged 30 to 39 in good health.

DNA for the CDR3: TGTGCCAGCAGCCAAGATACGGCGGCCGGGGGGTACGAGCAGTACTTC. Its protein product is CASSQDTAAGGYEQYF. This chain links TRBV4-2 with TRBJ2-7, with TRBD2 matching 7 bases. V dropped 0 bases and J dropped 4; count of bases not matched to a gene: 9. Germline values: CDR1 LGHNA, CDR2 YNFKEQ. This CDR3 has 16 amino acids.

This chain connects TRBV6-1 to TRBJ1-4; 7 bases agree with TRBD1. This CDR3 spans 15 amino acids. J lost 9 bases, V lost 1 base, and 8 bases had no gene match. Germline CDR1 and CDR2: MNHNS and SASEGT. The CDR3 region has the DNA TGTGCCAGCAGTGAAGTTACAGGGGCGAGTAAAAAACTGTTTTTT. Amino acid sequence: CASSEVTGASKKLFF.

This clonotype was seen more than once but under ten times. The CDR3 protein is CASSYAGSYNEQFF. The CDR3 bases are TGTGCCAGCAGTTACGCGGGGTCCTACAATGAGCAGTTCTTC. This chain connects TRBV6-6 to TRBJ2-1; D is perhaps TRBD2 (6 bases). There are 14 residues in the CDR3. Germline assignment: CDR1 MNHNY and CDR2 SVGAGI (reference sequence). Trimming pared 2 bases from V and 1 base from J, leaving 6 bases between.

This clonotype was counted only a few times. The chain recombines TRBV29-1 with TRBJ1-2; 8 nucleotides line up with TRBD1. The CDR3 sequence is 13 residues long. Per germline, CDR1 SQVTM and CDR2 ANQGSEA. Trimming at V came to 5 bases and at J to 2 bases, leaving 4 bases not matched to a gene. CDR3 sequence (DNA): TGCAGCGTTCAAGGACAGGGAAACTATGGCTACACCTTC. Its protein is CSVQGQGNYGYTF.

This clonotype was detected ten times or more. The chain has TRBV27 and TRBJ1-6; D unresolved. The CDR3 spans 16 residues. V was pared by 4 bases and J by 1 base, with 11 bases between. The germline CDR1 and CDR2 sequences are MNHEY and SMNVEV (reference sequence). CDR3 nucleotides: TGTGCCAGCAGTTCGGGCCAAGGGTCCTATAATTCACCCCTCCACTTT. Translation gives CASSSGQGSYNSPLHF.

The chain has TRBV2 and TRBJ2-5; D may correspond to TRBD1 or TRBD2 (5 bases each). The CDR3 extends over 17 amino acids. Per the germline V gene, CDR1 is SNHLY and CDR2 is FYNNEI. V lost 7 bases and J 2 bases, leaving 23 bases between the germline ends. CDR3 nucleotides: TGTGCCAGCACCACGCTTGTGGGAATTGGGGGACAAGAGACCCAGTACTTC. Residues: CASTTLVGIGGQETQYF.

The genes are TRBV4-1 and TRBJ2-3; D unclear. V lost 4 bases to trimming and J lost 4 bases, with 9 bases between them. This CDR3 contains 13 residues. Germline CDR1 and CDR2: MGHRA and YSYEKL. CDR3: CASSRKTADTQYF. The CDR3 coding sequence is TGCGCCAGCAGCCGCAAAACGGCAGATACGCAGTATTTT.

The chain links TRBV7-2 to TRBJ2-7; possible D gene TRBD2, 6 bases. V was clipped by 3 bases and J by 0 bases, with 15 bases between them. The CDR3 runs to 16 residues. Looked up from germline, CDR1 is SGHTA and CDR2 is FQGNSA. The CDR3 protein is CASSLWRGSSSYEQYF. In DNA, the CDR3 is TGTGCCAGCAGCTTGTGGCGGGGTTCCAGCTCCTACGAGCAGTACTTC.

The table lists this clonotype with a count of one. The V and J genes are TRBV5-1 and TRBJ2-5; TRBD1 or TRBD2 may be the D gene (5 bases each). The CDR3 spans 14 residues. V lost 6 bases and J 1 base, leaving 13 bases between the germline ends. The V gene's germline CDR1 is SGHRS and CDR2 YFSETQ. The CDR3 is CASTPGRSQETQYF. CDR3 DNA: TGCGCCAGCACCCCGGGACGGTCCCAAGAGACCCAGTACTTC. Together with reference TRBV5-1 and TRBJ2-5, the CDR3 gives the full variable domain: KAGVTQTPRYLIKTRGQQVTLSCSPISGHRSVSWYQQTPGQGLQFLFEYFSETQRNKGNFPGRFSGRQFSNSRSEMNVSTLELGDSALYLCASTPGRSQETQYFGPGTRLLVL.

The gene calls are TRBV7-9 and TRBJ1-2, with 7 positions matching TRBD1. The CDR3 length is 15 residues. Germline V CDR1 and CDR2: SEHNR, FQNEAQ (reference sequence). J gave up 7 bases and V 5 bases, and 13 bases lay outside the gene matches. CDR3 residues: CASSKSRGNNGGYTF. CDR3 coding DNA: TGTGCCAGCAGCAAGTCCAGGGGGAACAATGGTGGCTACACCTTC.

This clonotype was seen a handful of times. The V call is TRBV5-1, the J call TRBJ2-7; D not resolved. CDR1 SGHRS and CDR2 YFSETQ come from the germline V gene. The V end lost 0 bases, the J end lost 0 bases, and 10 bases lay between the germline ends. The CDR3 is 15 residues long. Here the CDR3 reads CASSLEPDHSYEQYF. CDR3 DNA: TGCGCCAGCAGCTTGGAACCAGATCACTCCTACGAGCAGTACTTC.

The rearrangement joins TRBV25-1 to TRBJ2-1, with D perhaps TRBD1 (6 bases). This CDR3 has 13 amino acids. The germline V gene encodes CDR1 MGHDK and CDR2 SYGVNS. The V end lost 6 bases, the J end lost 8 bases, and 14 bases lay between the germline ends. The CDR3 DNA reads TGTGCCAGCAGAGGGCAGGGGAATTATGAGCAGTTCTTC. It codes for CASRGQGNYEQFF. The variable domain in full, completed from reference TRBV25-1 and TRBJ2-1, reads EADIYQTPRYLVIGTGKKITLECSQTMGHDKMYWYQQDPGMELHLIHYSYGVNSTEKGDLSSESTVSRIRTEHFPLTLESARPSHTSQYLCASRGQGNYEQFFGPGTRLTVL.

There are many counts of this clonotype. This chain connects TRBV7-2 to TRBJ2-3; possible D gene TRBD2, 6 bases. CDR1 and CDR2 (germline): SGHTA, FQGNSA. This CDR3 is 15 amino acids long. V was cut by 5 bases and J by 4 bases, with 16 bases left in between. The CDR3 here is CASSMGLPGADTQYF. In DNA form, the CDR3 reads TGTGCCAGCAGCATGGGACTTCCCGGCGCAGATACGCAGTATTTT.

This clonotype showed up just a few times. The V gene is TRBV10-3, the J gene TRBJ2-3; 10 bases line up with TRBD1. With 0 bases clipped from V and 7 bases from J, the junction kept 7 bases outside the gene matches. This CDR3 is 16 amino acids long. CDR1 is ENHRY and CDR2 is SYGVKD in the germline V gene. CDR3 residues: CAISESPGQGLNTQYF. CDR3 coding DNA: TGTGCCATCAGTGAGTCCCCGGGACAGGGGCTCAATACGCAGTATTTT.

This chain uses TRBV10-3 with TRBJ2-3; D uncertain. The CDR3 runs 14 residues. Germline CDR1 reads ENHRY; CDR2 reads SYGVKD. V lost 4 bases to trimming and J lost 2 bases, with 10 bases between them. The CDR3 region is CAISAGSLTDTQYF. The CDR3, as DNA: TGTGCCATCAGTGCGGGTAGTCTCACAGATACGCAGTATTTT.

The chain couples TRBV20-1 to TRBJ2-7; 7 bases are a match to TRBD1. Per germline, CDR1 DFQATT and CDR2 SNEGSKA (reference sequence). The V and J ends lost 0 bases and 2 bases, in that order; junction bases with no gene match: 4. There are 14 residues in the CDR3. The CDR3 DNA follows: TGCAGTGCTAGAGATAACAGGGGAACCTACGAGCAGTACTTC. This translates into CSARDNRGTYEQYF.

This clonotype was found a few times. The chain uses TRBV20-1 and TRBJ2-7, with a weak D call TRBD2 (6 bases). The DNA matches TRBJ2-5 better at its end, which makes the J call doubtful. This CDR3 spans 15 amino acids. Germline V gene data show CDR1 as DFQATT and CDR2 as SNEGSKA (reference sequence). CDR3: CSANQPYGGQETQYF. CDR3 sequence (DNA): TGCAGTGCCAATCAGCCGTACGGGGGACAAGAGACCCAGTACTTC.

The chain combines TRBV28 with TRBJ2-1; D gene ambiguous. CDR1 and CDR2 from the germline V gene are MDHEN and SYDVKM. V was cut by 5 bases and J by 4 bases, with 9 bases left in between. The CDR3 runs 13 residues. Here the CDR3 reads CASSPDLYNEQFF. The CDR3 DNA follows: TGTGCCAGCAGTCCTGACTTGTACAATGAGCAGTTCTTC.

The rearrangement joins TRBV4-1 to TRBJ1-5; 10 bases align to TRBD1. J was trimmed by 2 bases and V by 0 bases; bases with no gene match: 7. The CDR3 has 18 amino acids. The germline CDR1 and CDR2 sequences are MGHRA and YSYEKL. The DNA of the CDR3 is TGCGCCAGCAGCCAAGATTCGGGACAGGGGTTTCGCAATCAGCCCCAGCATTTT. Its translation: CASSQDSGQGFRNQPQHF.

The table lists this clonotype with many counts. This sequence joins TRBV5-6 and TRBJ1-2; 8 nucleotides align to TRBD1. From germline, CDR1 is SGHDT and CDR2 YYEEEE. Trimming cost V 4 bases and J 0 bases; bases outside gene matches: 5. The CDR3 consists of 15 residues. The CDR3 region is CASSPGTGPNYGYTF. The CDR3, as DNA: TGTGCCAGCAGCCCCGGGACAGGCCCTAACTATGGCTACACCTTC.

This chain uses TRBV4-2 with TRBJ2-3; 8 bases match TRBD2. The V gene end was trimmed by 4 bases and the J gene end by 1 base; junction bases not matched to a gene: 10. CDR3 length: 17 amino acids. Germline loops: CDR1 LGHNA, CDR2 YNFKEQ. The CDR3: CASSPGASGGGTDTQYF. CDR3 in DNA: TGTGCCAGCAGCCCGGGAGCCAGCGGGGGTGGCACAGATACGCAGTATTTT.